This TCR beta chain stems from a study of blood T cell repertoires in COVID-19. Profiled with immunoSEQ multiplex PCR; TCRdb holds only in-frame clones, not every one. Of around 200,000 clones listed, about 86% were seen once; the top ten hold less than 3.5%. This clone was counted a few times. V was clipped by 2 bases and J by 1 base; unmatched bases: 3. The CDR3 loop spans 15 amino acids. In germline, CDR1 is LGHDT, CDR2 YNNKEL (reference sequence). This chain joins TRBV3-1 (or the pseudogene TRBV3-2) and TRBJ1-1; 8 bases are shared with TRBD1. Material: peripheral blood. This clonotype was sampled from a man between 45 and 60 years old with active or convalescent COVID-19. The CDR3 loop reads CASSQQDRANTEAFF. The CDR3 coding sequence is TGTGCCAGCAGCCAACAGGACAGGGCGAACACTGAAGCTTTCTTT.